The rows below give T cell receptor beta chains drawn from one sample of a study of blood T cell repertoires in COVID-19. Produced via immunoSEQ multiplex PCR; TCRdb's table is partial and in-frame only. The sample consists of 100,000 to 150,000 clones, approximately 90% of them appearing once. The sequenced material came from peripheral blood. Receptors were obtained from a human donor in a cohort sampled during active COVID-19. CDR3s include the opening cysteine and the closing phenylalanine or tryptophan. D genes are given only for firm matches. The size entry is marked missing in some rows and otherwise reads once, few, many or a size class.

CDR3aa,CDR3nt,v_gene,abundance,d_gene,j_gene
CASSPMYRGAGANVLTF,TGTGCCAGCAGCCCAATGTACAGGGGCGCGGGGGCCAACGTCCTGACTTTC,TRBV7-9,once,TRBD1,TRBJ2-6
CASSLFGGDTEAFF,TGTGCCAGCAGCTTATTCGGGGGGGACACTGAAGCTTTCTTT,TRBV7-8,NA,NA,TRBJ1-1
CASRPYREGTEAFF,TGTGCCAGCAGACCTTACAGGGAGGGAACTGAAGCTTTCTTT,TRBV6-2/TRBV6-3,NA,NA,TRBJ1-1
CASSPGGEEQYF,TGTGCCAGCTCACCCGGCGGGGAGGAGCAGTACTTC,TRBV18,NA,NA,TRBJ2-7
CASSLREGVYEQYF,TGCGCCAGCAGCCTCAGGGAGGGGGTCTACGAGCAGTACTTC,TRBV4-1,NA,NA,TRBJ2-7
CASSVWTGLDEQFF,TGTGCCAGCAGCGTATGGACAGGGCTGGATGAGCAGTTCTTC,TRBV9,NA,TRBD1,TRBJ2-1
CASSSLEVYEQYF,TGTGCCAGCAGTTCCTTAGAGGTCTACGAGCAGTACTTC,TRBV6-2/TRBV6-3,NA,NA,TRBJ2-7
CASSAEGLAGTNEQFF,TGTGCCAGCAGTGCGGAGGGACTAGCGGGAACCAATGAGCAGTTCTTC,TRBV2,NA,TRBD2,TRBJ2-1
CASSLGGNYGYTF,TGTGCCAGCAGTTTAGGGGGGAACTATGGCTACACCTTC,TRBV28,once,NA,TRBJ1-2
CASSRDIPYEQYF,TGTGCCAGCAGCCGTGACATTCCCTACGAGCAGTACTTC,TRBV6-6,NA,NA,TRBJ2-7
CASSLPGGRYEQYF,TGCGCCAGCAGCTTGCCGGGGGGGAGATACGAGCAGTACTTC,TRBV5-1,NA,TRBD2,TRBJ2-7
CASSVATAGLSSYEQFF,TGTGCCAGCAGCGTAGCTACGGCGGGACTATCATCATATGAGCAGTTCTTC,TRBV9,NA,TRBD2,TRBJ2-1
CASSQETGQRGYTF,TGCGCCAGCAGCCAAGAGACAGGGCAAAGGGGCTACACCTTC,TRBV4-1,NA,TRBD1,TRBJ1-2
CASRSSGHLNTEAFF,TGTGCCAGTAGAAGTAGCGGACACCTGAACACTGAAGCTTTCTTT,TRBV19,NA,NA,TRBJ1-1
CASSPPSSETQYF,TGTGCCAGCTCACCACCCAGTTCGGAGACCCAGTACTTC,TRBV18,NA,NA,TRBJ2-5
CAIRGGNTEAFF,TGTGCCATCAGAGGAGGGAACACTGAAGCTTTCTTT,TRBV10-3,few,NA,TRBJ1-1
CASSPGGNRGQPQHF,TGTGCCAGCAGTCCGGGTGGGAACCGGGGTCAGCCCCAGCATTTT,TRBV6-5,few,NA,TRBJ1-5
CASSLQGNQPQHF,TGTGCCAGCAGTTTACAGGGGAATCAGCCCCAGCATTTT,TRBV6-5,few,TRBD1,TRBJ1-5
CASFRSDSFRLAGDFTDTQYF,TGTGCCAGTTTTAGGTCCGACAGTTTCCGACTAGCGGGAGACTTCACAGATACGCAGTATTTT,TRBV19,NA,TRBD2,TRBJ2-3
CASSYSWGLRNEQFF,TGTGCCAGCAGTTACTCTTGGGGGCTGAGGAATGAGCAGTTCTTC,TRBV6-5,NA,NA,TRBJ2-1
CASGLEAGSPLHF,TGTGCTAGTGGTTTGGAAGCGGGATCACCCCTCCACTTT,TRBV12-5,NA,NA,TRBJ1-6
CAISESEARRTGELFF,TGTGCCATCAGTGAGTCGGAGGCAAGGCGAACCGGGGAGCTGTTTTTT,TRBV10-3,NA,NA,TRBJ2-2
CASSLGVETQYF,TGTGCCAGCAGCTTGGGCGTGGAGACCCAGTACTTC,TRBV11-2,once,NA,TRBJ2-5
CASRQQGAGGNQPQHF,TGTGCCAGCAGACAACAGGGGGCCGGAGGCAATCAGCCCCAGCATTTT,TRBV2,NA,TRBD1,TRBJ1-5
CSVEDRVNTEAFF,TGCAGCGTTGAAGATCGCGTGAACACTGAAGCTTTCTTT,TRBV29-1,NA,NA,TRBJ1-1
CASSLRTSDTGELFF,TGCGCCAGCAGCTTGAGGACTAGCGACACCGGGGAGCTGTTTTTT,TRBV5-1,NA,TRBD2,TRBJ2-2
CASSLRTGGLDTQYF,TGTGCTAGCAGCTTAAGGACAGGGGGTTTGGATACGCAGTATTTT,TRBV7-7,NA,TRBD1,TRBJ2-3
CASSFLRWDSDTQYF,TGTGCCAGCAGCTTCCTAAGGTGGGACTCAGATACGCAGTATTTT,TRBV6-5,NA,NA,TRBJ2-3
CAWLAGAPRGQYF,TGTGCCTGGCTAGCGGGGGCCCCTCGCGGGCAGTATTTT,TRBV30,NA,TRBD2,TRBJ2-3
CASSPSGTSVHGELFF,TGTGCTAGCAGCCCTTCAGGGACTAGCGTTCACGGGGAGCTGTTTTTT,TRBV7-7,many,TRBD2,TRBJ2-2
CASSLQGNTYEQYF,TGCGCCAGCAGCTTACAGGGTAATACCTACGAGCAGTACTTC,TRBV5-1,NA,NA,TRBJ2-7
CASSAAGDSAYEQYF,TGTGCCAGCAGCGCAGCTGGGGACAGTGCCTACGAGCAGTACTTC,TRBV9,NA,TRBD1,TRBJ2-7
CASSPHRGRTEAFF,TGTGCCAGCAGCCCCCACAGGGGGAGGACTGAAGCTTTCTTT,TRBV7-9,NA,TRBD1,TRBJ1-1
CASGTSGYNEQFF,TGCGCCAGTGGGACTAGCGGCTACAATGAGCAGTTCTTC,TRBV10-1,NA,TRBD2,TRBJ2-1
CASSSDRGHDEKLFF,TGTGCCAGCAGCTCCGACAGGGGGCATGATGAAAAACTGTTTTTT,TRBV7-9,NA,TRBD1,TRBJ1-4
CASSSLAGGLSYEQYF,TGTGCCAGCAGCTCCTTAGCGGGGGGCCTCTCCTACGAGCAGTACTTC,TRBV7-8,NA,TRBD2,TRBJ2-7
CASSYLGLGYTF,TGTGCCAGCAGTTACTTGGGACTTGGCTACACCTTC,TRBV6-5,NA,NA,TRBJ1-2
CASSLGLAKYNEQFF,TGTGCCAGCAGCTTAGGACTAGCGAAGTACAATGAGCAGTTCTTC,TRBV11-2,NA,TRBD2,TRBJ2-1
CAISESGGGAYNEQFF,TGTGCCATCAGTGAGTCGGGCGGGGGGGCTTACAATGAGCAGTTCTTC,TRBV10-3,NA,TRBD2,TRBJ2-1
CASRTGGPFSGNTIYF,TGTGCCAGCAGGACAGGGGGCCCCTTCTCTGGAAACACCATATATTTT,TRBV28,NA,TRBD1,TRBJ1-3
CAISESLAGVNEQFF,TGTGCCATCAGTGAGTCGCTAGCGGGGGTCAATGAGCAGTTCTTC,TRBV10-3,once,TRBD2,TRBJ2-1
CASRSGVHEQYF,TGTGCCAGCAGATCGGGGGTCCACGAGCAGTACTTC,TRBV28,NA,NA,TRBJ2-7
CASSAWGSSNYGYTF,TGTGCCAGCAGTGCTTGGGGATCTAGCAACTATGGCTACACCTTC,TRBV2,NA,NA,TRBJ1-2
CASADRKNSNQPQHF,TGTGCCAGCGCAGACAGAAAAAATAGCAATCAGCCCCAGCATTTT,TRBV2,NA,NA,TRBJ1-5
CATSDPTERNTIYF,TGTGCCACCAGTGACCCGACAGAAAGGAACACCATATATTTT,TRBV24-1,once,NA,TRBJ1-3
CASDQGGGDYTF,TGTGCCAGCGACCAGGGTGGGGGCGACTACACCTTC,TRBV6-5,NA,NA,TRBJ1-2